This T cell receptor (beta chain) is from a study of T cell responses to AZD1222 COVID-19 vaccine. Using immunoSEQ multiplex PCR, the repertoire was profiled, and TCRdb retains in-frame clones only, with some absent. The data show about 200,000 clones, just over 85% seen once. In germline, CDR1 is MNHEY, CDR2 SVGAGI. V lost 6 bases, J lost 4 bases, and 9 bases lay in between. The CDR3 loop spans 12 amino acids. Study-level results: Baseline testing showed seropositivity in only a handful of AZD1222 recipients.

Note on this clone: Its antigen is still unknown.

The source is an adult in good health. The specimen was peripheral blood, collected on day 0 of AZD1222 vaccination. This chain joins TRBV6-5 and TRBJ1-2; D is undetermined. The CDR3, as DNA: TGTGCCAGCAGCCGCGGGATCTATGGCTACACCTTC. Protein sequence: CASSRGIYGYTF.